A selection of T cell receptor beta chains follows, all from one sample in a study of blood T cells in healthy people across ages. Using its own MiXCR run on the 5' RACE reads, TCRdb lists one record per CDR3 protein. The sample carries over 1,500,000 distinct CDR3 sequences, about 50% recorded once. The sequenced material came from blood. The receptors here all came from a woman aged 40 to 50 in good health. CDR3s include the opening cysteine and the closing phenylalanine or tryptophan. A D gene is named only where the DNA matches it firmly. Not all rows give a size; the values are once, few, many and, for expanded clones, a class.

clone_size,v_call,cdr3_length,d_call,j_call,cdr3_aa,cdr3_nt
-,TRBV6-2/TRBV6-3,17,TRBD2,TRBJ2-1,CASRGLAGAPLYNEQFF,TGTGCCAGCAGGGGACTAGCGGGTGCTCCTCTTTACAATGAGCAGTTCTTC
-,TRBV11-2,12,-,TRBJ2-1,CASRGTWDAKFF,TGTGCCAGCAGGGGGACTTGGGACGCTAAGTTCTTC
once,TRBV20-1,15,TRBD2,TRBJ2-1,CSALAGGRDYNEQFF,TGCAGTGCCTTAGCGGGAGGAAGGGACTACAATGAGCAGTTCTTC
-,TRBV6-5,15,TRBD1,TRBJ2-5,CASSRNRGVRKTQYF,TGTGCCAGCAGTCGGAACAGGGGGGTTAGGAAGACCCAGTACTTC
-,TRBV6-1,17,TRBD2,TRBJ2-3,CASSRANLAVGQDTQYF,TGTGCCAGCAGTCGGGCAAATCTAGCGGTGGGGCAAGATACGCAGTATTTT
-,TRBV7-2,13,-,TRBJ2-7,CASSLAPYYEQYF,TGTGCCAGCAGCTTAGCACCTTACTACGAGCAGTACTTC
-,TRBV7-9,13,TRBD2,TRBJ2-7,CASNNSSGVEQYF,TGTGCCAGCAACAACTCTAGCGGGGTCGAGCAGTACTTC
-,TRBV19,16,TRBD1,TRBJ2-3,CASRPLGQGSTDTQYF,TGTGCCAGTAGACCCCTCGGACAGGGTAGCACAGATACGCAGTATTTT
-,TRBV2,16,TRBD1,TRBJ2-7,CASSPSGQGGSYEQYF,TGTGCCAGCAGTCCTTCTGGACAGGGGGGGTCCTACGAGCAGTACTTC
few,TRBV5-1,14,TRBD2,TRBJ2-5,CASSIGLDGETQYF,TGCGCCAGCAGCATAGGACTAGACGGCGAGACCCAGTACTTC
-,TRBV6-1,17,TRBD2,TRBJ2-1,CASSEVGAGGFGNEQFF,TGTGCCAGCAGTGAAGTAGGAGCGGGGGGGTTCGGGAATGAGCAGTTCTTC
-,TRBV19,13,-,TRBJ2-3,CASSELATDTQYF,TGTGCCAGTTCGGAGCTTGCCACAGATACGCAGTATTTT
-,TRBV4-2,15,-,TRBJ1-1,CASSQDRGGFTEAFF,TGTGCCAGCAGCCAAGATCGTGGAGGGTTCACTGAAGCTTTCTTT
few,TRBV5-1,15,TRBD2,TRBJ2-5,CASSLNERGFETQYF,TGCGCCAGCAGCTTGAATGAGCGGGGGTTTGAGACCCAGTACTTC
few,TRBV20-1,12,-,TRBJ2-1,CSASGTYNEQFF,TGCAGTGCTAGCGGGACCTACAATGAGCAGTTCTTC
-,TRBV5-1,17,TRBD2,TRBJ2-7,CASSFGGGAVSYNEQYF,TGCGCCAGCAGCTTTGGCGGGGGGGCTGTCTCCTACAATGAGCAGTACTTC
-,TRBV14,15,TRBD1,TRBJ2-5,CASSPGQGIAETQYF,TGTGCCAGCAGCCCGGGACAGGGAATCGCGGAGACCCAGTACTTC
-,TRBV6-6,15,TRBD2,TRBJ2-5,CASSKLAGGGETQYF,TGTGCCAGCAGCAAACTAGCGGGGGGAGGAGAGACCCAGTACTTC
-,TRBV29-1,16,-,TRBJ1-4,CSVEAPAGGHNEKLFF,TGCAGCGTTGAGGCCCCTGCGGGGGGCCACAATGAAAAACTGTTTTTT
few,TRBV20-1,15,-,TRBJ2-1,CSAPRSPESYNEQFF,TGCAGTGCGCCCCGGTCCCCGGAGTCCTACAATGAGCAGTTCTTC
few,TRBV5-4,14,-,TRBJ2-5,CASSLEDSVETQYF,TGTGCCAGCAGCTTGGAGGACAGCGTGGAGACCCAGTACTTC
-,TRBV11-3,16,TRBD2,TRBJ2-7,CASSSGGRLSYNEQYF,TGTGCCAGCAGCTCGGGGGGGCGGCTCTCCTACAATGAGCAGTACTTC
-,TRBV4-3,14,TRBD2,TRBJ2-3,CASGQGLAVDTQYF,TGCGCCAGCGGCCAAGGACTAGCGGTAGATACGCAGTATTTT
-,TRBV20-1,13,-,TRBJ1-4,CSASPATNEKLFF,TGCAGTGCTAGCCCAGCAACTAATGAAAAACTGTTTTTT
-,TRBV27,15,-,TRBJ2-6,CAGSSTGSGANVLTF,TGTGCCGGCAGCTCCACAGGGAGTGGGGCCAACGTCCTGACTTTC
few,TRBV5-1,16,-,TRBJ2-1,CASSSNFGSSYNEQFF,TGCGCCAGCAGCTCAAATTTCGGGTCCTCCTACAATGAGCAGTTCTTC
-,TRBV10-3,16,TRBD2,TRBJ2-1,CASHPAGERHYNEQFF,TGTGCCTCTCACCCCGCGGGGGAGAGACACTACAATGAGCAGTTCTTC
many,TRBV5-1,13,TRBD1,TRBJ2-7,CASSWGQSYEQYF,TGTGCCAGCAGCTGGGGACAGTCCTACGAGCAGTACTTC
-,TRBV4-1,13,-,TRBJ1-2,CASSGRDGYGYTF,TGCGCCAGCTCGGGCAGGGATGGCTATGGCTACACCTTC
-,TRBV28,15,-,TRBJ1-5,CASTSPGAWGQPQHF,TGTGCCAGCACCTCTCCCGGGGCCTGGGGTCAGCCCCAGCATTTT
few,TRBV11-2,16,TRBD1,TRBJ2-7,CASSPNTGTGGFEQYF,TGTGCCAGCAGCCCGAATACCGGGACAGGTGGCTTTGAGCAGTACTTC
few,TRBV7-2,14,-,TRBJ1-2,CASSSQQGRYGYTF,TGTGCCAGCAGTTCACAACAGGGCCGCTATGGCTACACCTTC
few,TRBV6-6,15,TRBD1,TRBJ2-1,CASLLTGQAYNEQFF,TGTGCCAGCTTACTGACGGGACAGGCCTACAATGAGCAGTTCTTC
few,TRBV29-1,13,-,TRBJ2-4,CSVGGGTKNIQYF,TGCAGCGTTGGTGGGGGTACCAAAAACATTCAGTACTTC
once,TRBV7-2,15,-,TRBJ1-3,CASSPLETAGNTIYF,TGTGCCAGCAGCCCACTGGAGACTGCTGGAAACACCATATATTTT
few,TRBV6-2/TRBV6-3,16,-,TRBJ1-2,CASSYSREVLNYGYTF,TGTGCCAGCAGTTACTCGAGGGAAGTGCTTAACTATGGCTACACCTTC
few,TRBV29-1,15,TRBD1,TRBJ2-3,CSVGETGVSTDTQYF,TGCAGCGTTGGGGAGACAGGGGTCAGCACAGATACGCAGTATTTT
-,TRBV12-3/TRBV12-4,15,-,TRBJ2-1,CASSSDQGWSNEQFF,TGTGCCAGCAGTTCCGATCAGGGGTGGAGCAATGAGCAGTTCTTC
-,TRBV18,13,-,TRBJ1-1,CASSPGTAPEAFF,TGTGCCAGCTCACCCGGGACTGCGCCTGAAGCTTTCTTT
-,TRBV6-2/TRBV6-3,15,-,TRBJ2-7,CASIEGGSGRYEQYF,TGTGCCAGCATTGAGGGGGGCTCGGGTCGCTACGAGCAGTACTTC
-,TRBV20-1,8,-,TRBJ2-7,CSAEEQYF,TGCAGTGCTGAAGAGCAGTACTTC
-,TRBV29-1,14,-,TRBJ2-7,CSVEGLRGDYEQYF,TGCAGCGTTGAGGGACTAAGGGGGGACTACGAGCAGTACTTC
-,TRBV4-1,16,TRBD1,TRBJ2-7,CASSQDWGQLSYEQYF,TGCGCCAGCAGCCAAGATTGGGGACAGCTTTCCTACGAGCAGTACTTC
-,TRBV7-8,18,TRBD2,TRBJ2-7,CASSLVISGGPSPYEQYF,TGTGCCAGCAGCTTAGTGATTAGCGGGGGTCCCTCGCCCTACGAGCAGTACTTC
few,TRBV7-9,15,-,TRBJ1-2,CASSLALSGLSGYTF,TGTGCCAGCAGCTTAGCGCTCTCCGGGCTCTCTGGCTACACCTTC